A single sample is the source of the 27 T cell receptor beta chains below, sequenced in a study of cytomegalovirus exposure and HLA in healthy donors (dated by TCRdb to about 2017). The library was produced with the immunoSEQ multiplex PCR assay. The table was pulled from immuneACCESS by TCRdb, which kept in-frame rearrangements only. Such tables lose some clones; where checked, under half of the loss comes from unresolved V genes, and the rest has no known cause. The sample table contains 110,000 to 150,000 clones; only one count was recorded for 84% of them. The ten largest clones capture over 1.3% of the sample. The sequencing sample was made of PBMCs. The origin of the receptors is a woman aged 25 to 39 in good health and CMV-seronegative.

J is TRBJ2-5 and V is TRBV11-3, with 7 bases matching TRBD1. The CDR3 consists of 13 residues. Germline V gene lookup returns CDR1 SGHNT and CDR2 YENEEA. V trimming: 7 bases; J trimming: 2 bases; junction bases outside the gene matches: 4. The CDR3 loop reads CASTDREQETQYF. For the CDR3, the DNA is TGTGCCAGCACCGACAGGGAACAAGAGACCCAGTACTTC. The full variable domain, with the rest looked up from reference TRBV11-3 and TRBJ2-5, is EAGVVQSPRYKIIEKKQPVAFWCNPISGHNTLYWYLQNLGQGPELLIRYENEEAVDDSQLPKDRFSAERLKGVDSTLKIQPAELGDSAVYLCASTDREQETQYFGPGTRLLVL.

In DNA, the CDR3 is TGTGCTAGTGGTTTGGTTAGAGGACAGGGGGCGGATGAGCAGTTCTTC. It is translated as CASGLVRGQGADEQFF. This chain uses TRBV12-5 with TRBJ2-1; 11 bases align to TRBD1. The V segment lost 0 bases and the J segment 8 bases; nucleotides outside the gene matches: 6. This CDR3 is 16 amino acids long. Germline V CDR1 and CDR2: LGHNT, FRNRAP.

V and J are TRBV19 and TRBJ1-2; 12 nucleotides align to TRBD1. CDR1 is LNHDA and CDR2 is SQIVND in the germline V gene (reference sequence). The trim removed 4 bases at V and 4 bases at J, leaving 4 bases unmatched. This CDR3 is 15 amino acids long. The CDR3 sequence: CASSTGTGGIYGYTF. CDR3 bases: TGTGCCAGTAGTACCGGGACAGGGGGCATCTATGGCTACACCTTC.

The chain has TRBV10-2 and TRBJ2-7; 7 bases line up with TRBD1. The V gene end was trimmed by 0 bases and the J gene end by 2 bases; junction bases not matched to a gene: 1. From germline, CDR1 is WSHSY and CDR2 SAAADI. The CDR3 has 14 residues. DNA of the CDR3: TGCGCCAGCAGTGAGTCAGGGGGCCCCTACGAGCAGTACTTC. Encoded protein: CASSESGGPYEQYF.

J is TRBJ2-7 and V is TRBV2, with 12 bases matching TRBD1. The CDR3 loop spans 15 amino acids. The germline CDR1 and CDR2 sequences are SNHLY and FYNNEI. The V gene end was trimmed by 6 bases and the J gene end by 6 bases; junction bases not matched to a gene: 9. CDR3 residues: CASRELGQGASEQYF. For the CDR3, the DNA is TGTGCCAGCAGGGAGTTGGGACAGGGGGCGAGCGAGCAGTACTTC. The entire variable domain, with the rest obtained from reference TRBV2 and TRBJ2-7, is as follows: EPEVTQTPSHQVTQMGQEVILRCVPISNHLYFYWYRQILGQKVEFLVSFYNNEISEKSEIFDDQFSVERPDGSNFTLKIRSTKLEDSAMYFCASRELGQGASEQYFGPGTRLTVT.

The J gene is TRBJ2-1, the V gene TRBV15, with 9 bases that match TRBD2. CDR3 length: 17 residues. Trimming took 7 bases from V and 7 from J; bases not matched to a gene: 17. Per germline, CDR1 LNHNV and CDR2 YYDKDF (reference sequence). The CDR3 loop is CATTELPFRGGGNEQFF. CDR3 bases: TGTGCCACCACCGAGCTACCGTTCCGCGGGGGGGGTAATGAGCAGTTCTTC. Supplemented by reference TRBV15 and TRBJ2-1, the full variable domain reads DAMVIQNPRYQVTQFGKPVTLSCSQTLNHNVMYWYQQKSSQAPKLLFHYYDKDFNNEADTPDNFQSRRPNTSFCFLDIRSPGLGDTAMYLCATTELPFRGGGNEQFFGPGTRLTVL.

V gene TRBV5-1 combines with J gene TRBJ1-5, with D unresolved. Trimming took 4 bases from V and 5 from J, leaving 13 bases between them. This CDR3 contains 14 residues. The germline CDR1 and CDR2 sequences are SGHRS and YFSETQ. DNA for the CDR3: TGCGCCAGCAGCCCCGGACGCGGGGATCAGCCCCAGCATTTT. This translates into CASSPGRGDQPQHF.

The rearrangement uses TRBV9 and TRBJ1-6; D is perhaps TRBD1 (5 bases). CDR1 is SGDLS and CDR2 is YYNGEE in the germline V gene. This CDR3 comprises 15 residues. Trimming cost V 4 bases and J 5 bases, with 13 bases left between them. CDR3 protein: CASSFRGDDNSPLHF. In DNA, the CDR3 is TGTGCCAGCAGCTTCCGGGGGGACGATAATTCACCCCTCCACTTT.

V usage is TRBV21-1 and J usage is TRBJ1-6; the table's D call, TRBD1, has no DNA check behind it. TRBV21-1 is annotated as a pseudogene. The CDR3 is made up of 15 amino acids. CDR3 DNA sequence: TGTGCCAGCAGCAGAGGACAATCCCTTAATTCACCCCTCCACTTT. Translated, it gives CASSRGQSLNSPLHF.

This chain links TRBV18 with TRBJ2-1; 9 nucleotides agree with TRBD2. Germline V gene data show CDR1 as KGHSH and CDR2 as LQKENI. The V gene end was trimmed by 0 bases and the J gene end by 10 bases; junction bases not matched to a gene: 10. The CDR3 runs to 16 residues. The CDR3 loop reads CASSPPSRGGLGEQFF. Here the CDR3 DNA reads TGTGCCAGCTCACCACCGTCGCGGGGGGGCCTCGGAGAGCAGTTCTTC.

This clone has just a few counts. The V and J genes are TRBV15 and TRBJ1-1, with D possibly TRBD1 on 6 matching bases. This CDR3 region has 15 residues. Germline values: CDR1 LNHNV, CDR2 YYDKDF (reference sequence). V lost 5 bases and J lost 4, with 17 bases in between. In nucleotides, the CDR3 is TGTGCCACCAGCCGACAGGCCCTGATGGTCACTGAAGCTTTCTTT. This translates into CATSRQALMVTEAFF.

The chain is built from TRBV27 and TRBJ2-2; 8 positions match TRBD2. Trimming at V came to 5 bases and at J to 8 bases, leaving 10 bases not matched to a gene. The CDR3 consists of 15 residues. Germline CDR1 MNHEY, CDR2 SMNVEV (reference sequence). The DNA for the CDR3 is TGTGCCAGCAGTAAAGGACTAGCTTATTTGGGGGAGCTGTTTTTT. Protein: CASSKGLAYLGELFF.

This chain joins TRBV30 and TRBJ1-3; D unresolved. The V end was cut by 0 bases, the J end by 4 bases, with 4 bases between. The V gene's germline CDR1 is GTSNPN and CDR2 SVGIG (reference sequence). The CDR3 has 12 amino acids. CDR3 DNA: TGTGCCTGGAGTGTACGGGGAAACACCATATATTTT. The encoded protein is CAWSVRGNTIYF.

The gene calls are TRBV12-5 and TRBJ1-1; D uncertain. CDR3 size: 12 residues. Germline V gene lookup returns CDR1 LGHNT and CDR2 FRNRAP. Trimming left V 8 bases short and J 2 bases short, with 9 bases between. CDR3: CASTTVNTEAFF. In nucleotides, the CDR3 is TGTGCTAGTACAACAGTTAACACTGAAGCTTTCTTT.

This clone was recorded once. The chain employs TRBV7-2 and TRBJ2-3; 7 nucleotides agree with TRBD2. Per the germline V gene, CDR1 is SGHTA and CDR2 is FQGNSA. The CDR3 has 15 residues. The ends lost 0 bases at V and 1 base at J; junction bases unmatched: 1. In DNA, the CDR3 is TGTGCCAGCAGCTTAGCCAGCGGGGGCACAGATACGCAGTATTTT. Translating gives CASSLASGGTDTQYF.

The J gene is TRBJ2-3, the V gene TRBV7-6; possible D gene TRBD2, 5 bases. The V end was cut by 0 bases, the J end by 0 bases, with 10 bases between. The V gene's germline CDR1 is SGHVS and CDR2 FNYEAQ. The CDR3 has 16 residues. The CDR3, as DNA: TGTGCCAGCAGCTTAGCACGACGGGGAAGCACAGATACGCAGTATTTT. This sequence encodes CASSLARRGSTDTQYF. Full variable domain (missing parts from reference TRBV7-6 and TRBJ2-3): GAGVSQSPRYKVTKRGQDVALRCDPISGHVSLYWYRQALGQGPEFLTYFNYEAQQDKSGLPNDRFSAERPEGSISTLTIQRTEQRDSAMYRCASSLARRGSTDTQYFGPGTRLTVL.

This chain joins TRBV10-2 and TRBJ2-7, with D hard to call. This CDR3 has 14 amino acids. Germline CDR1 is WSHSY and CDR2 is SAAADI. Trimming removed 4 bases at V and 4 bases at J, with 14 bases between. CDR3 amino acids: CASSVKQPSYEQYF. CDR3 bases: TGCGCCAGCAGTGTCAAACAGCCGAGTTACGAGCAGTACTTC.

V and J are TRBV28 and TRBJ1-5; D call uncertain. Between the trimmed V and J ends, which lost 6 bases and 1 base, there was a span of 22 bases. The CDR3 has 18 amino acids. Per the germline V gene, CDR1 is MDHEN and CDR2 is SYDVKM. The CDR3 sequence: CASRDPTGGGWSNQPQHF. CDR3 nucleotides: TGTGCCAGCAGAGACCCGACCGGCGGCGGGTGGAGCAATCAGCCCCAGCATTTT. The whole variable domain, remainder taken from reference TRBV28 and TRBJ1-5, is DVKVTQSSRYLVKRTGEKVFLECVQDMDHENMFWYRQDPGLGLRLIYFSYDVKMKEKGDIPEGYSVSREKKERFSLILESASTNQTSMYLCASRDPTGGGWSNQPQHFGDGTRLSIL.

The CDR3 DNA sequence: TGTGCCAGCAGCTTAGCGCACGACAGTTACAATGAGCAGTTCTTC. It translates to CASSLAHDSYNEQFF. The rearrangement links TRBV11-2 to TRBJ2-1, with D perhaps TRBD1 (5 bases). The ends were cut back, 1 base at V and 4 bases at J, with 11 bases in the middle. The germline V gene encodes CDR1 SGHAT and CDR2 FQNNGV. This CDR3 region has 15 residues.

The V gene is TRBV5-5, the J gene TRBJ1-6; D call uncertain. This CDR3 spans 15 amino acids. CDR1 is SGHKS and CDR2 is YYEKEE in the germline V gene (reference sequence). Trimming removed 0 bases from V and 4 bases from J, with 8 bases in between. The CDR3 DNA reads as TGTGCCAGCAGCTTGGGCCAGGCGTATAATTCACCCCTCCACTTT. Amino acid sequence: CASSLGQAYNSPLHF.

This clone was picked up a small number of times. This chain joins TRBV11-2 and TRBJ1-6, with D perhaps matching TRBD1 (5 bases). Germline V gene data show CDR1 as SGHAT and CDR2 as FQNNGV. The length of the CDR3 is 13 residues. Deletions cut 0 bases from V and 8 bases from J, with 5 bases between. CDR3 protein: CASSLDRDSPLHF. The CDR3, as DNA: TGTGCCAGCAGCTTAGACAGGGATTCACCCCTCCACTTT.

The rearrangement links TRBV7-2 to TRBJ1-4; 7 bases are a match to TRBD1. CDR1 is SGHTA and CDR2 is FQGNSA in the germline V gene. The length of the CDR3 is 13 residues. V was clipped by 5 bases and J by 10 bases; unmatched bases: 7. The CDR3 protein is CASSTGTVGKLFF. CDR3 DNA sequence: TGTGCCAGCAGCACTGGGACAGTTGGAAAACTGTTTTTT.

The chain is built from TRBV28 and TRBJ2-4, with D possibly matching TRBD1 (5 bases). Trimming removed 5 bases at V and 0 bases at J, with 20 bases between. The CDR3 extends over 18 amino acids. CDR1 MDHEN and CDR2 SYDVKM come from the germline V gene. This chain's CDR3 is CASSPQMAGLGAKNIQYF. In nucleotides, the CDR3 is TGTGCCAGCAGTCCCCAGATGGCAGGGTTGGGAGCCAAAAACATTCAGTACTTC.

This chain connects TRBV4-3 to TRBJ2-3; 9 positions match TRBD2. The CDR3 length is 17 residues. CDR1 and CDR2 from the germline V gene are LGHNA and YSLEER. After removal of 1 base from V and 6 bases from J, the junction contained 11 bases not matched to a gene. The CDR3 nucleotides are TGCGCCAGCAGCCAAGCTCCCGGGCGGGGGGGACTTGATACGCAGTATTTT. Encoded protein: CASSQAPGRGGLDTQYF.

The gene calls are TRBV18 and TRBJ1-1; 7 nucleotides agree with TRBD1. V lost 4 bases to trimming and J lost 5 bases; unmatched junction nucleotides: 7. Germline lookup yields CDR1 KGHSH and CDR2 LQKENI. CDR3 length: 14 residues. In DNA form, the CDR3 reads TGTGCCAGCTCACTTTCCGTGACAGGGACTGAAGCTTTCTTT. It is translated as CASSLSVTGTEAFF.

CDR3 loop: CASRRQGYNSPLHF. In DNA, the CDR3 is TGTGCCAGCAGGCGACAGGGCTATAATTCACCCCTCCACTTT. V usage is TRBV6-5 and J usage is TRBJ1-6, with 7 nucleotides matching TRBD1. The V segment lost 6 bases and the J segment 3 bases; nucleotides outside the gene matches: 2. Germline CDR1 and CDR2: MNHEY and SVGAGI. This CDR3 contains 14 residues.

The rearrangement links TRBV5-1 to TRBJ1-1; 7 bases match TRBD1. V lost 0 bases to trimming and J lost 4 bases; unmatched junction nucleotides: 3. CDR3 size: 14 residues. CDR1 is SGHRS and CDR2 is YFSETQ in the germline V gene. The CDR3 DNA is TGCGCCAGCAGCTTGGTTCCAGGGGGCACTGAAGCTTTCTTT. This codes for CASSLVPGGTEAFF. The full variable domain, completed using reference TRBV5-1 and TRBJ1-1, is KAGVTQTPRYLIKTRGQQVTLSCSPISGHRSVSWYQQTPGQGLQFLFEYFSETQRNKGNFPGRFSGRQFSNSRSEMNVSTLELGDSALYLCASSLVPGGTEAFFGQGTRLTVV.